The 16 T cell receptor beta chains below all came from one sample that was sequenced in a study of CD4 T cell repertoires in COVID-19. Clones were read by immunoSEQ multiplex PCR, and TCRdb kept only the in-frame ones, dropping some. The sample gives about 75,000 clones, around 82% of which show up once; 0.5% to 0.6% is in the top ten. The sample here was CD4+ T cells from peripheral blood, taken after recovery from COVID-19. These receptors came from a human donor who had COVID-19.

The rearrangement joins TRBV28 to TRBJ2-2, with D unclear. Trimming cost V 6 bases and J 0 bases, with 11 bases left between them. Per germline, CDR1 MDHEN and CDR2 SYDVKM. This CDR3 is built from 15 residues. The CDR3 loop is CASSSGATNTGELFF. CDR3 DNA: TGTGCCAGCAGCTCCGGTGCTACGAACACCGGGGAGCTGTTTTTT.

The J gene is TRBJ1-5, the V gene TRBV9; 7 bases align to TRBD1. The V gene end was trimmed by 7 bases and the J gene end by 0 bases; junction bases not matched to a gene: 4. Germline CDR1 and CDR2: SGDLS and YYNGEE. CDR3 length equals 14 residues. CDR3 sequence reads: CASSGGNSNQPQHF. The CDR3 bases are TGTGCCAGCTCAGGGGGGAATAGCAATCAGCCCCAGCATTTT.

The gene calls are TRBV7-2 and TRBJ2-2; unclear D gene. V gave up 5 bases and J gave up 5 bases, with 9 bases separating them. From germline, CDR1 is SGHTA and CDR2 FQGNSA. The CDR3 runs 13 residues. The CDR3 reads CASSTVRTGELFF. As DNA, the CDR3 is TGTGCCAGCAGCACAGTGCGGACCGGGGAGCTGTTTTTT.

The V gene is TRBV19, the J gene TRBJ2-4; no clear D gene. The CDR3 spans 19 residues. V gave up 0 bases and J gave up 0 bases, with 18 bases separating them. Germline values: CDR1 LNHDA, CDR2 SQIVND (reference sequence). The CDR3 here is CASSIDGWAGALAKNIQYF. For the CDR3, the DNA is TGTGCCAGTAGTATAGACGGGTGGGCCGGCGCCCTAGCCAAAAACATTCAGTACTTC.

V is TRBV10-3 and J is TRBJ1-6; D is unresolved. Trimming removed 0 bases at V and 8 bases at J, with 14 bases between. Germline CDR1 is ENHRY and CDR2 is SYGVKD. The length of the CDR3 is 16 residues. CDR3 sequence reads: CAISESRDGTDSPLHF. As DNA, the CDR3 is TGTGCCATCAGTGAGTCCAGAGACGGAACCGATTCACCCCTCCACTTT.

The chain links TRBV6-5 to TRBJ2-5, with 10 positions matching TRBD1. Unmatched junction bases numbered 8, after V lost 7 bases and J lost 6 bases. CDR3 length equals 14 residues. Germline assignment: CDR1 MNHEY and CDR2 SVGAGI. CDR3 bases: TGTGCCAGCACCGCGTCGGGACAGGGGAAGACCCAGTACTTC. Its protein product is CASTASGQGKTQYF.

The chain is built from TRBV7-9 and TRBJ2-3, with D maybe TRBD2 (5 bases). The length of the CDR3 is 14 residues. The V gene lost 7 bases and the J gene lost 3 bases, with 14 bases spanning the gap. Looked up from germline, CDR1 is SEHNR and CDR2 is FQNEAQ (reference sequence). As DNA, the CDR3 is TGTGCCAGCATCGATATGGGAGAGACAGATACGCAGTATTTT. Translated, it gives CASIDMGETDTQYF.

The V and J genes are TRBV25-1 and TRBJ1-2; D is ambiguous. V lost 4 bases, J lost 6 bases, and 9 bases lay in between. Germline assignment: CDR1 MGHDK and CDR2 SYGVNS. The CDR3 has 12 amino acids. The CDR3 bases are TGTGCCAGCAGTGGACAAACACATGGCTACACCTTC. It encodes CASSGQTHGYTF.

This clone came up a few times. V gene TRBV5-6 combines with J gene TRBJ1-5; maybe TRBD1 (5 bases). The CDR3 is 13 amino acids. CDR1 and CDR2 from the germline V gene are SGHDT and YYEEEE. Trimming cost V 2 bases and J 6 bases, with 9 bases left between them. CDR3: CASSFGRAQPQHF. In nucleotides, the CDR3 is TGTGCCAGCAGCTTCGGCAGGGCTCAGCCCCAGCATTTT.

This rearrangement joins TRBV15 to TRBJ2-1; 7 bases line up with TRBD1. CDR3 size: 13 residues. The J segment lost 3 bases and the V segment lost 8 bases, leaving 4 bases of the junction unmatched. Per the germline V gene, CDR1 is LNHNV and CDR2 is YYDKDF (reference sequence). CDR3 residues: CATWDSSYNEQFF. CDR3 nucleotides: TGTGCCACCTGGGACAGTAGCTACAATGAGCAGTTCTTC.

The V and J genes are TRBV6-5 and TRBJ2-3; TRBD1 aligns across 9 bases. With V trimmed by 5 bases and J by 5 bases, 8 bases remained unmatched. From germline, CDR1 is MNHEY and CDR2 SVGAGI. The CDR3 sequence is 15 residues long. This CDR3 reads CASSPRDRVRDTQYF. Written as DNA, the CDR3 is TGTGCCAGCAGTCCGAGGGACAGGGTGAGAGATACGCAGTATTTT.

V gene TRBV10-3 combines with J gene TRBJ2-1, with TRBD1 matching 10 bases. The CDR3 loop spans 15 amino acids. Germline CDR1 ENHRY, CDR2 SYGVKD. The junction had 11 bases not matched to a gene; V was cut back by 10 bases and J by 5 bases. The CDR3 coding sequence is TGTGCCACTGAGCGCGGGACAGGGGACCACAATGAGCAGTTCTTC. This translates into CATERGTGDHNEQFF.

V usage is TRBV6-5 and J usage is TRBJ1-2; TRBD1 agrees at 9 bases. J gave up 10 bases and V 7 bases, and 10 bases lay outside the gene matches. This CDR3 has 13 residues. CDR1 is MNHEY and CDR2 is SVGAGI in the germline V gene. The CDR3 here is CASNPGTGFVYTF. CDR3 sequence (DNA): TGTGCCAGCAACCCAGGGACAGGGTTCGTCTACACCTTC.

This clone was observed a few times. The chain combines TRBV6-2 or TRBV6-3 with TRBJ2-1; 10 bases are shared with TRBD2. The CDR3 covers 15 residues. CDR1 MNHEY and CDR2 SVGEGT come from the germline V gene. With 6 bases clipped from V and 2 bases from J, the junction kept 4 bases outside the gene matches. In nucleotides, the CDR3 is TGTGCCAGCAGCCCGAGCGGGGGGGCCTACAATGAGCAGTTCTTC. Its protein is CASSPSGGAYNEQFF.

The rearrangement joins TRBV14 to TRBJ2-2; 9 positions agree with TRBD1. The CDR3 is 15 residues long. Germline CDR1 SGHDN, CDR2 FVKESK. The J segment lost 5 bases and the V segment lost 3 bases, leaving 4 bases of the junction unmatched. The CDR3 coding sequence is TGTGCCAGCAGCCACCAGACAGGGGGGACCGGGGAGCTGTTTTTT. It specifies CASSHQTGGTGELFF.

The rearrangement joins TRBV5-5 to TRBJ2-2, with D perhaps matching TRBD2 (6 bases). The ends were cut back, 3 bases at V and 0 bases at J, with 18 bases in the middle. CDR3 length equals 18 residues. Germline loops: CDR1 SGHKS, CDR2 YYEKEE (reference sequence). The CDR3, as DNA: TGTGCCAGCAGCTCCCGCGGCGGGGTTACCGCGAACACCGGGGAGCTGTTTTTT. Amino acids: CASSSRGGVTANTGELFF. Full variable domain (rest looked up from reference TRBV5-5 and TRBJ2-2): DAGVTQSPTHLIKTRGQQVTLRCSPISGHKSVSWYQQVLGQGPQFIFQYYEKEERGRGNFPDRFSARQFPNYSSELNVNALLLGDSALYLCASSSRGGVTANTGELFFGEGSRLTVL.